This TCR beta chain derives from a study of early T cells in non-severe SARS-CoV-2 infection. Each CDR3 protein gets one entry after TCRdb re-called the 5' RACE reads with MiXCR. Of tens of thousands of distinct CDR3 sequences in the sample, 9% are singletons; the top ten hold roughly an eighth. This clonotype was counted at least ten times. Germline V CDR1 and CDR2: DFQATT, SNEGSKA (reference sequence). Between the trimmed V and J ends, which lost 1 base and 0 bases, there was a span of 13 bases. There are 17 residues in the CDR3. This chain joins TRBV20-1 and TRBJ1-6; D gene uncertain. The receptor was derived from an adult who was a healthcare worker with PCR-confirmed SARS-CoV-2 infection or an uninfected control (not recorded which). Sequences were obtained from whole blood. CDR3 loop: CSARGGRADSYNSPLHF. The CDR3 DNA is TGCAGTGCTAGAGGCGGGAGGGCGGACTCCTATAATTCACCCCTCCACTTT.